Listed below are T cell receptor beta chains from one sample, sequenced in a study of graft-versus-host responses after intestinal transplantation. Assay used: immunoSEQ multiplex PCR; TCRdb lists only in-frame clones, some missing. Of about 88,000 clones listed, roughly 92% were seen once; the top ten hold 0.3% to 0.35%. Their cognate antigens are unknown. Sample: unstimulated CD4+ T cells sorted from spleen or lymph node cells, taken before intestinal transplant. All receptors come from a human donor who received an intestinal transplant. Each CDR3 is given with its conserved first and last residue. The D gene is left open where the match is weak. Not every row has a clone size; where given, it reads once, few, many or a size class.

v_gene	j_gene	d_gene	abundance	CDR3aa	CDR3nt
TRBV2	TRBJ1-3	TRBD1	-	CASSSDRVGNTIYF	TGTGCCAGCAGCTCCGACAGGGTGGGAAACACCATATATTTT
TRBV19	TRBJ2-2	-	-	CASSPQWVSGELFF	TGTGCCAGTAGTCCCCAGTGGGTGTCCGGGGAGCTGTTTTTT
TRBV18	TRBJ2-6	-	few	CASSPPLGPGANVLTF	TGTGCCAGCTCACCACCGTTAGGCCCTGGGGCCAACGTCCTGACTTTC
TRBV11-2	TRBJ1-5	-	few	CASSLAAGLGGGPQHF	TGTGCCAGCAGCTTAGCAGCAGGGCTAGGTGGGGGGCCCCAGCATTTT
TRBV28	TRBJ2-7	TRBD2	-	CASSPGLAGVYEQYF	TGTGCCAGCAGCCCCGGGCTAGCGGGCGTCTACGAGCAGTACTTC
TRBV2	TRBJ1-2	TRBD1	-	CASSVGQGAIGYTF	TGTGCCAGCAGCGTCGGACAGGGGGCAATCGGCTACACCTTC
TRBV5-4	TRBJ2-2	-	-	CASSLTGRVTGELFF	TGTGCCAGCAGCTTGACCGGGCGGGTCACCGGGGAGCTGTTTTTT
TRBV19	TRBJ1-5	TRBD1	-	CARTRGGYQPQHF	TGTGCCAGGACCAGGGGGGGGTATCAGCCCCAGCATTTT
TRBV18	TRBJ1-4	TRBD1	-	CASSPGQSATNEKLFF	TGTGCCAGCTCACCGGGACAGAGTGCAACTAATGAAAAACTGTTTTTT
TRBV7-9	TRBJ2-1	-	-	CASSDPRSSYNEQFF	TGTGCCAGCAGCGACCCGCGAAGCTCCTACAATGAGCAGTTCTTC
TRBV23-1	TRBJ1-3	TRBD1	-	CASSQSEGTGGASTGNTIYF	TGCGCCAGCAGTCAATCAGAAGGGACAGGGGGCGCATCCACTGGAAACACCATATATTTT
TRBV7-6	TRBJ1-3	-	-	CASSRLQSSGNTIYF	TGTGCCAGCAGCCGACTCCAGAGCTCTGGAAACACCATATATTTT
TRBV12-5	TRBJ1-4	-	few	CAPPPNAGEKLFF	TGTGCCCCACCCCCTAATGCGGGTGAAAAACTGTTTTTT
TRBV7-8	TRBJ1-5	-	-	CASSSPPGTGSNSNQPQHF	TGTGCCAGCAGCTCACCCCCGGGCACGGGCTCTAATAGCAATCAGCCCCAGCATTTT
TRBV9	TRBJ2-7	-	-	CASNPHEQYF	TGTGCCAGCAATCCCCACGAGCAGTACTTC
TRBV7-9	TRBJ2-2	-	-	CASSLDSSGSRTGELFF	TGTGCCAGCAGCTTAGACTCCTCCGGGAGTAGGACCGGGGAGCTGTTTTTT
TRBV29-1	TRBJ2-7	-	-	CSVEDRTGHSYEQYF	TGCAGCGTTGAAGATCGCACAGGCCACTCCTACGAGCAGTACTTC
TRBV19	TRBJ1-5	-	-	CASSITAIPNQPQHF	TGTGCCAGTAGTATAACGGCGATTCCCAATCAGCCCCAGCATTTT
TRBV27	TRBJ2-1	TRBD2	-	CASSLGLENNEQFF	TGTGCCAGCAGTCTGGGACTAGAAAACAATGAGCAGTTCTTC
TRBV27	TRBJ2-1	-	-	CASSLFPRVWDNEQFF	TGTGCCAGCAGTTTATTCCCGAGGGTATGGGACAATGAGCAGTTCTTC
TRBV7-6	TRBJ2-3	-	-	CASRLTTGDTQYF	TGTGCCAGCAGGCTCACGACGGGAGATACGCAGTATTTT
TRBV5-1	TRBJ1-2	-	-	CASSIQGPRDGYTF	TGCGCCAGCAGCATACAGGGTCCCAGAGATGGCTACACCTTC
TRBV19	TRBJ2-3	TRBD2	-	CASSMGGLAATDTQYF	TGTGCCAGTAGTATGGGGGGACTAGCGGCGACAGATACGCAGTATTTT
TRBV7-1	TRBJ2-6	TRBD1	once	CASSSYRDGTGTTLKYSGANVLTF	TGTGCCAGCAGCTCCTACCGGGACGGGACAGGTACAACACTAAAATACTCTGGGGCCAACGTCCTGACTTTC
TRBV6-1	TRBJ1-5	-	few	CASSEGLLSNQPQHF	TGTGCCAGCAGTGAAGGGTTACTGAGCAATCAGCCCCAGCATTTT
TRBV18	TRBJ1-2	TRBD1	-	CASSPREQGATYGYTF	TGTGCCAGCTCACCACGGGAACAGGGGGCGACCTATGGCTACACCTTC
TRBV18	TRBJ2-1	TRBD2	few	CASSITAGGTREQFF	TGTGCCAGCTCAATAACAGCGGGGGGGACACGGGAGCAGTTCTTC
TRBV5-1	TRBJ1-1	-	-	CASSASLQGNTEAFF	TGCGCCAGCAGCGCCTCCCTACAGGGGAACACTGAAGCTTTCTTT
TRBV28	TRBJ2-1	TRBD1	few	CASSPTTGVVSSYNEQFF	TGTGCCAGCAGTCCCACGACAGGGGTCGTTAGCTCCTACAATGAGCAGTTCTTC
TRBV5-4	TRBJ2-3	-	once	CASSTEGPTASTDTQYF	TGTGCCAGCAGCACAGAGGGTCCGACAGCAAGCACAGATACGCAGTATTTT
TRBV18	TRBJ1-1	TRBD1	-	CASSPGQPLNTEAFF	TGTGCCAGCTCACCGGGACAGCCTTTGAACACTGAAGCTTTCTTT
TRBV19	TRBJ1-3	TRBD1	-	CASSTDRAGNTIYF	TGTGCCAGTAGTACGGACAGGGCTGGAAACACCATATATTTT
TRBV4-2	TRBJ2-7	-	-	CASSQDRQALSYEQYF	TGTGCCAGCAGCCAAGATAGACAGGCGCTCTCCTACGAGCAGTACTTC
TRBV7-2	TRBJ2-1	TRBD2	-	CASSSPSGSKREQFF	TGTGCCAGCAGCTCTCCTAGCGGGAGTAAAAGGGAGCAGTTCTTC
TRBV28	TRBJ2-4	-	-	CASSWGLGENIQYF	TGTGCCAGCAGTTGGGGGCTAGGGGAAAACATTCAGTACTTC
TRBV6-6	TRBJ1-6	-	-	CASSYSQSQDNSPLHF	TGTGCCAGCAGTTACTCGCAATCCCAGGATAATTCACCCCTCCACTTT
TRBV29-1	TRBJ1-1	-	-	CSVRQHMNTEAFF	TGCAGCGTCCGACAGCACATGAACACTGAAGCTTTCTTT
TRBV7-8	TRBJ2-7	-	-	CASSLLRSSYEQYF	TGTGCCAGCAGCCTCCTGAGAAGCTCCTACGAGCAGTACTTC
TRBV9	TRBJ2-7	TRBD2	-	CASSPLGGRDPSYEQYF	TGTGCCAGCAGTCCCCTGGGTGGGAGGGATCCCAGCTACGAGCAGTACTTC
TRBV5-4	TRBJ1-2	TRBD1	-	CASSQKGQGDGYTF	TGTGCCAGCAGCCAAAAGGGACAGGGGGACGGCTACACCTTC
TRBV29-1	TRBJ2-2	TRBD1	-	CSVRTGHTGELFF	TGCAGCGTCCGGACAGGGCACACCGGGGAGCTGTTTTTT
TRBV6-5	TRBJ2-7	-	-	CASSYLAGRGSYEQYF	TGTGCCAGCAGTTACTTGGCCGGGCGGGGCTCCTACGAGCAGTACTTC
TRBV30	TRBJ1-6	-	-	CAWSGQMMGNSPLHF	TGTGCCTGGAGCGGGCAAATGATGGGCAATTCACCCCTCCACTTT
TRBV19	TRBJ2-7	-	once	CASSLATASPYEQYF	TGTGCCAGTAGCCTCGCGACAGCCTCACCTTACGAGCAGTACTTC
TRBV5-4	TRBJ2-3	-	-	CASSPGKPTDTQYF	TGTGCCAGCAGCCCGGGGAAACCCACAGATACGCAGTATTTT
TRBV18	TRBJ1-1	TRBD1	-	CASSPGQGETEAFF	TGTGCCAGCTCTCCCGGACAGGGGGAGACTGAAGCTTTCTTT
TRBV19	TRBJ1-1	TRBD1	-	CASSSTGQPNTEAFF	TGTGCCAGTAGTTCCACGGGACAGCCAAACACTGAAGCTTTCTTT
TRBV6-1	TRBJ2-5	TRBD2	once	CASSEALREGETQYF	TGTGCCAGCAGTGAAGCGCTCAGGGAGGGAGAGACCCAGTACTTC
TRBV9	TRBJ2-6	-	-	CASSVDVTGANVLTF	TGTGCCAGCAGCGTAGATGTGACTGGGGCCAACGTCCTGACTTTC
TRBV11-2	TRBJ2-5	-	-	CASSPPGEQGTQYF	TGTGCCAGCAGCCCCCCCGGGGAACAAGGGACCCAGTACTTC